This TCR beta chain was captured in a study of blood T cell repertoires in COVID-19. Study context: Sample material is recorded as cDNA or gDNA derived from T cells, B-cell-depleted T cells, or PBMCs.

Method: immunoSEQ multiplex PCR; TCRdb's copy keeps in-frame clones and lacks some. The table lists over 200,000 clones, 87% of them singletons. Recruits, aged roughly 18 to 95 years, lived in approximately 26 US areas. Cohort 3 donors counted as recovered after two negative PCRs, clearance, or resolved symptoms. Sequences were obtained from PBMCs or T cells enriched from blood (not recorded which). The receptor was derived from a man aged 30 to 45 who had recovered from COVID-19.

The CDR3 protein is CAISDQTLNTGELFF. In DNA, the CDR3 is TGTGCCATCAGTGACCAGACATTGAACACCGGGGAGCTGTTTTTT. This chain connects TRBV10-3 to TRBJ2-2; unclear D gene. The CDR3 consists of 15 residues. Germline CDR1 ENHRY, CDR2 SYGVKD. V was shortened by 3 bases and J by 1 base, with 9 bases between the two germline ends.